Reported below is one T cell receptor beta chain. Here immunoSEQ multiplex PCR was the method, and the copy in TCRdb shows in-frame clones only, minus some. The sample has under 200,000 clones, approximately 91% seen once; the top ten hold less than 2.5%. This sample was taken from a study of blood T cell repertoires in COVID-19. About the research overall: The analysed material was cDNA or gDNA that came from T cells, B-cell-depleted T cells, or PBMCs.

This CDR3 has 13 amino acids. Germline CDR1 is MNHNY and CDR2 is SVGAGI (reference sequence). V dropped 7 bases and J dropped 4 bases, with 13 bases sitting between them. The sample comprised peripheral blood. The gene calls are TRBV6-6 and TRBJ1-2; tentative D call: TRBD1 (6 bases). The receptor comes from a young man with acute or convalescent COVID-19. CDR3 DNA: TGTGCCAGCAACCACGGACAGCCCTATGGCTACACCTTC. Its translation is CASNHGQPYGYTF.